This is a list of T cell receptor beta chains from one sample in a study of cytomegalovirus exposure and HLA in healthy donors. Sequenced by immunoSEQ multiplex PCR; TCRdb stores in-frame clones only, minus some. In the table there are under 200,000 clones, just under 80% of which are singletons. Material: PBMCs. The receptors here all came from a woman in her 50s in good health and CMV-seropositive. Both conserved end residues are part of each CDR3. The order of the fields is D gene, J gene, V gene, clone size, CDR3 protein, CDR3 DNA. D genes are given only for firm matches. Some rows have no size entry. The others give once, few or many, or a class for an expanded clone.

>NA|TRBJ1-1|TRBV6-6|few
CASSSVENTEAFF
TGTGCCAGCAGCTCAGTCGAGAACACTGAAGCTTTCTTT
>NA|TRBJ1-1|TRBV28|NA
CASSHQDRRNTEAFF
TGTGCCAGCAGTCACCAAGACAGGAGGAACACTGAAGCTTTCTTT
>TRBD1|TRBJ2-1|TRBV14|once
CATTGQPGAEQFF
TGTGCCACCACGGGACAGCCCGGGGCAGAGCAGTTCTTC
>NA|TRBJ1-3|TRBV28|NA
CASKENTIYF
TGTGCCAGCAAAGAGAACACCATATATTTT
>TRBD2|TRBJ2-2|TRBV27|NA
CASTPWGEGSTGELFF
TGTGCCAGCACCCCTTGGGGGGAGGGGAGCACCGGGGAGCTGTTTTTT
>NA|TRBJ2-1|TRBV7-9|few
CATQGPLYNEQFF
TGTGCCACCCAGGGGCCATTATACAATGAGCAGTTCTTC
>TRBD1|TRBJ2-1|TRBV28|NA
CASFGTASYNEQFF
TGTGCCAGCTTTGGGACAGCGTCCTACAATGAGCAGTTCTTC
>NA|TRBJ2-3|TRBV11-3|NA
CASSRGHPSTDTQYF
TGTGCCAGCAGCCGAGGACACCCTAGCACAGATACGCAGTATTTT
>TRBD1|TRBJ2-7|TRBV7-2|NA
CASAKTGWSYEQYF
TGTGCCAGCGCCAAGACAGGGTGGTCCTACGAGCAGTACTTC
>NA|TRBJ1-4|TRBV15|NA
CATSRGAPEAGVLNEKLFF
TGTGCCACCAGCAGAGGGGCCCCGGAGGCAGGGGTACTAAATGAAAAACTGTTTTTT
>NA|TRBJ2-7|TRBV7-9|once
CSSSLADIAEQYF
TGTTCCAGCAGCTTAGCGGACATAGCCGAGCAGTACTTC
>NA|TRBJ2-7|TRBV28|NA
CASSQGGYEQYF
TGTGCCAGCAGCCAGGGGGGCTACGAGCAGTACTTC
>TRBD2|TRBJ2-2|TRBV30|NA
CAWSVWGRGGSGELFF
TGTGCCTGGAGTGTGTGGGGACGGGGGGGTTCCGGGGAGCTGTTTTTT
>NA|TRBJ2-2|TRBV28|few
CASSLRAGLGELFF
TGTGCCAGCAGTTTACGGGCAGGGCTAGGGGAGCTGTTTTTT
>NA|TRBJ1-4|TRBV7-2|NA
CASSLLGRGKLFF
TGTGCCAGCAGCTTATTAGGGAGGGGAAAACTGTTTTTT
>TRBD1|TRBJ1-4|TRBV9|NA
CASTPGTGTRGGEKLFF
TGTGCCAGCACCCCCGGGACAGGAACAAGAGGAGGTGAAAAACTGTTTTTT
>NA|TRBJ2-6|TRBV5-1|few
CASTDHSSGANVLTF
TGCGCCAGCACCGATCACAGCTCTGGGGCCAACGTCCTGACTTTC
>NA|TRBJ1-2|TRBV28|NA
CASSLFPTRAGYTF
TGTGCCAGCAGTTTATTTCCGACGAGGGCTGGCTACACCTTC
>TRBD2|TRBJ2-5|TRBV9|NA
CASSPTGGSMETQYF
TGTGCCAGCAGCCCGACCGGGGGGTCAATGGAGACCCAGTACTTC
>TRBD1|TRBJ1-3|TRBV5-4|few
CASSPNRGGNTIYF
TGTGCCAGCAGCCCCAACAGGGGGGGAAACACCATATATTTT
>NA|TRBJ1-5|TRBV7-5|few
CARSDRGPQHF
TGTGCCAGAAGTGATCGGGGGCCCCAGCATTTT
>TRBD2|TRBJ2-1|TRBV18|few
CASSLQLGGGSGDEQFF
TGTGCCAGCTCCCTCCAACTCGGGGGGGGATCGGGCGATGAGCAGTTCTTC
>TRBD2|TRBJ2-7|TRBV9|NA
CASSGEGFYEQYF
TGTGCCAGCAGCGGGGAGGGATTCTACGAGCAGTACTTC
>NA|TRBJ1-1|TRBV7-9|NA
CSSSSLLNITEAFF
TGTTCCAGCAGCTCTCTCCTAAATATAACTGAAGCTTTCTTT
>NA|TRBJ1-1|TRBV2|NA
CASSGAGRQAEAFF
TGTGCCAGCAGTGGGGCCGGAAGACAGGCTGAAGCTTTCTTT
>TRBD1|TRBJ2-1|TRBV5-6|few
CASSQTGALNNEQFF
TGTGCCAGCAGCCAGACAGGGGCTTTAAACAATGAGCAGTTCTTC
>TRBD1|TRBJ1-2|TRBV19|NA
CASSILRDRGPYGYTF
TGTGCCAGTAGTATACTCAGGGACAGAGGCCCCTATGGCTACACCTTC
>NA|TRBJ1-5|TRBV27|NA
CASSLAGRAQHF
TGTGCCAGCAGTTTGGCGGGTCGGGCCCAGCATTTT
>TRBD1|TRBJ2-7|TRBV15|NA
CATSRDPGQPYEQYF
TGTGCCACCAGCAGAGATCCGGGACAGCCATACGAGCAGTACTTC
>NA|TRBJ1-1|TRBV6-5|NA
CASSYGTINTEAFF
TGTGCCAGCAGTTACGGGACAATTAACACTGAAGCTTTCTTT
>TRBD2|TRBJ2-1|TRBV6-4|NA
CASSGTSGGNEQFF
TGTGCCAGCAGTGGAACTAGCGGGGGCAATGAGCAGTTCTTC
>TRBD1|TRBJ1-2|TRBV7-9|few
CASSLAYQDRENGYTF
TGTGCCAGCAGCTTAGCCTACCAGGACAGGGAAAATGGCTACACCTTC
>NA|TRBJ1-2|TRBV7-6|NA
CASSSTGGNYGYTF
TGTGCCAGCAGCTCCACCGGGGGTAACTATGGCTACACCTTC
>NA|TRBJ1-2|TRBV6-5|NA
CASSVVQASNYGYTF
TGTGCCAGCAGTGTCGTGCAGGCGAGTAACTATGGCTACACCTTC
>NA|TRBJ2-7|TRBV15|once
CATSRELAGEQYF
TGTGCCACCAGCAGAGAGTTGGCGGGCGAGCAGTACTTC
>NA|TRBJ2-3|TRBV19|NA
CASRPVSTDTQYF
TGTGCCAGTAGACCGGTGAGCACAGATACGCAGTATTTT
>NA|TRBJ2-2|TRBV7-2|NA
CASSFVKNTGELFF
TGTGCCAGCAGCTTCGTAAAAAACACCGGGGAGCTGTTTTTT
>NA|TRBJ1-1|TRBV7-6|NA
CASSIGNTEAFF
TGTGCCAGCAGTATCGGGAACACTGAAGCTTTCTTT
>NA|TRBJ2-2|TRBV7-9|NA
CASSIGQGSTGELFF
TGTGCCAGCAGCATAGGGCAGGGATCGACCGGGGAGCTGTTTTTT
>NA|TRBJ2-3|TRBV5-1|NA
CASSPRVQEDTQYF
TGCGCCAGCAGCCCAAGAGTACAGGAGGATACGCAGTATTTT
>NA|TRBJ1-1|TRBV7-3|NA
CASSFTPMNTEAFF
TGTGCCAGCAGCTTTACACCCATGAACACTGAAGCTTTCTTT
>TRBD1|TRBJ1-4|TRBV7-7|NA
CASSAQGAGEKLFF
TGTGCTAGCAGCGCGCAGGGGGCAGGTGAAAAACTGTTTTTT
>NA|TRBJ1-5|TRBV2|NA
CASSETRREQPQHF
TGTGCCAGCAGTGAAACCAGGCGGGAGCAGCCCCAGCATTTT
>TRBD1|TRBJ2-1|TRBV5-1|NA
CASSFLGQGPGRHEQFF
TGCGCCAGCAGCTTTTTGGGACAGGGGCCGGGGAGGCATGAGCAGTTCTTC
>NA|TRBJ2-4|TRBV5-6|NA
CASSLGRGVDIQYF
TGTGCCAGCAGCTTGGGCAGGGGGGTGGACATTCAGTACTTC
>NA|TRBJ2-3|TRBV27|NA
CASSHFTDTQYF
TGTGCCAGCAGTCACTTCACAGATACGCAGTATTTT
>TRBD2|TRBJ2-1|TRBV19|once
CASSGSLAGVFNEQFF
TGTGCCAGTAGTGGCTCACTAGCGGGAGTGTTTAATGAGCAGTTCTTC
>NA|TRBJ1-1|TRBV4-3|few
CASSQLTGDTAEAFF
TGCGCCAGCAGCCAACTGACAGGCGATACAGCTGAAGCTTTCTTT
>TRBD1|TRBJ1-5|TRBV7-8|NA
CASSLDRGRGNQPQHF
TGTGCCAGCAGCTTAGACAGGGGTAGGGGCAATCAGCCCCAGCATTTT
>TRBD1|TRBJ2-5|TRBV2|NA
CASSLSGGGETQYF
TGTGCCAGCAGCCTATCAGGGGGCGGGGAGACCCAGTACTTC
>TRBD1|TRBJ2-5|TRBV11-2|NA
CASSLRGPEETQYF
TGTGCCAGCAGCTTAAGGGGGCCCGAAGAGACCCAGTACTTC